This paragraph reports one TCR beta chain. V was pared by 2 bases and J by 5 bases, with 2 bases of the junction left unmatched. This CDR3 spans 13 amino acids. Germline lookup yields CDR1 SGHRS and CDR2 YFSETQ. The source of the sample is a study of shared clonotypes between healthy human individuals. The protocol was immunoSEQ multiplex PCR, while the TCRdb copy is restricted to in-frame clones and leaves out a portion. The table has about 490,000 clones, 65% to 80% seen once; the top ten hold 10% to 15%. This chain links TRBV5-1 with TRBJ2-7; 9 bases align to TRBD2. This clonotype was obtained from a woman between 35 and 50 years old in good health. Some clones in this sample may be carry-over from other donors' samples. The sequencing input was PBMCs. This CDR3 reads CASSFLAGHEQYF. The CDR3 DNA reads as TGCGCCAGCAGCTTCCTAGCGGGGCACGAGCAGTACTTC.